What follows are 8 T cell receptor beta chains derived from one specimen sequenced in a study of T cell repertoires in cytomegalovirus infection. These receptors' targets are unknown. MiXCR, run by TCRdb on the reads, gives a single entry per CDR3 protein. The sample has 900,000 to 950,000 distinct CDR3 sequences, roughly 31% seen once. The sequencing used cultured CD8+ T cells from PBMCs, collected from culture after CMV antigen stimulation. All receptors derive from a human donor in good health (CMV status not recorded). Some clones in this sample may be carry-over from other donors' samples.

The V gene is TRBV10-3, the J gene TRBJ2-2; 7 bases are shared with TRBD1. In germline, CDR1 is ENHRY, CDR2 SYGVKD. Trimming removed 6 bases from V and 0 bases from J; junction bases left unmatched: 28. This CDR3 has 23 amino acids. The CDR3 region is CAIRMIIVDTGPEGGANTGELFF. The CDR3 region has the DNA TGTGCCATCAGAATGATAATAGTGGATACAGGCCCCGAAGGGGGCGCGAACACCGGGGAGCTGTTTTTT.

The gene calls are TRBV7-9 and TRBJ2-1; 15 bases are a match to TRBD2. The CDR3 loop spans 16 amino acids. With 5 bases clipped from V and 9 bases from J, the junction kept 8 bases outside the gene matches. Germline V lookup: CDR1 SEHNR, CDR2 FQNEAQ (reference sequence). Here the CDR3 reads CASSGRTSGGAFEQFF. In DNA form, the CDR3 reads TGTGCCAGCAGCGGACGGACTAGCGGGGGGGCGTTTGAGCAGTTCTTC.

The J gene is TRBJ1-1, the V gene TRBV24-1; 7 bases agree with TRBD1. This CDR3 is 11 amino acids long. The trim removed 6 bases at V and 12 bases at J, leaving 6 bases unmatched. Germline CDR1 KGHDR, CDR2 SFDVKD. CDR3 DNA sequence: TGTGCCACCAGTCGCGGCAGGGGGACTTTCTTT. Its translation is CATSRGRGTFF.

The chain uses TRBV20-1 and TRBJ1-2; D might be TRBD1 (6 bases). The V and J ends lost 5 bases and 6 bases respectively, with 13 bases between them. The CDR3 runs 12 residues. Germline V lookup: CDR1 DFQATT, CDR2 SNEGSKA (reference sequence). The CDR3 protein is CSAEDRKNGYTF. The CDR3 nucleotides read TGCAGTGCTGAAGACAGGAAGAATGGCTACACCTTC.

This clonotype showed up just a few times. The chain carries TRBV11-1 and TRBJ1-1, with 8 bases that match TRBD1. The CDR3 is made up of 14 amino acids. The V segment lost 5 bases and the J segment 5 bases; nucleotides outside the gene matches: 7. Germline V gene sequence: CDR1 SGHAT, CDR2 FQDESV (reference sequence). In DNA, the CDR3 is TGTGCCAGCAGCCCTAACAGGGGGTGGACTGAAGCTTTCTTT. Amino acid sequence: CASSPNRGWTEAFF.

There are many counts of this clonotype. CDR3 sequence (DNA): TGTGCCAGCAGCTTAAGGGACTCCCGTGAGAGCTACACCTTC. This gives the protein CASSLRDSRESYTF. The genes are TRBV7-2 and TRBJ1-2; D might be TRBD1 (5 bases). Germline CDR1 SGHTA, CDR2 FQGNSA. The V gene lost 2 bases and the J gene lost 9 bases, with 16 bases spanning the gap. The CDR3 is made up of 14 amino acids. The whole variable domain, remainder taken from reference TRBV7-2 and TRBJ1-2, is GAGVSQSPSNKVTEKGKDVELRCDPISGHTALYWYRQSLGQGLEFLIYFQGNSAPDKSGLPSDRFSAERTGGSVSTLTIQRTQQEDSAVYLCASSLRDSRESYTFGSGTRLTVV.

V is TRBV10-3 and J is TRBJ2-1, with no clear D. This CDR3 is 14 amino acids long. The V gene's germline CDR1 is ENHRY and CDR2 SYGVKD. The ends were cut back, 2 bases at V and 7 bases at J, with 12 bases in the middle. CDR3 sequence (DNA): TGTGCCATCAGTGAGGTGGGCCCTCTGAATGAGCAGTTCTTC. It specifies CAISEVGPLNEQFF.

The chain is built from TRBV4-3 and TRBJ2-1, with 7 bases identical to TRBD2. This CDR3 region has 18 residues. The germline gives CDR1 LGHNA, CDR2 YSLEER. Unmatched junction bases numbered 10, after V lost 0 bases and J lost 2 bases. The CDR3 DNA reads as TGCGCCAGCAGCCAAGAGGGGGTCGAGACTAGCCCCTACAATGAGCAGTTCTTC. This encodes CASSQEGVETSPYNEQFF.